This record concerns one TCR beta chain sequence. The germline V gene encodes CDR1 SGHTA and CDR2 FQGTGA. The junction had 7 bases not matched to a gene; V was cut back by 5 bases and J by 6 bases. The length of the CDR3 is 14 residues. The data originate from a study of blood T cell repertoires in COVID-19. Participants were placed into cohorts based on the clinical history they reported. Authors' methods: Amplification of reference gene primers was used by the study to estimate nucleated cell counts. TCRdb's copy holds only in-frame clones and misses some; the assay was immunoSEQ multiplex PCR. Clonal size and the V and J genes are those of that table, whereas D and trimming came from the DNA. Of 200,000 to 300,000 clones listed, around 89% are singletons.

The gene calls are TRBV7-3 and TRBJ2-3; 8 bases align to TRBD2. The clonotype originates from a man aged 40-49 years who had recovered from COVID-19. Sequenced input: PBMCs or T cells enriched from blood (not recorded which). The CDR3 DNA sequence: TGTGCCAGCAGCAAGCGGGAGAGAGGGGATACGCAGTATTTT. As protein: CASSKRERGDTQYF.